In its sample, the clone carrying this T cell receptor beta chain was seen a few times. Its antigen is as yet unknown. Normal lung was taken at the farthest possible site, at least 3 cm from tumour. Here immunoSEQ multiplex PCR was the method, and the copy in TCRdb shows in-frame clones only, minus some. The sample carries 3,000 to 3,500 clones, about 66% recorded once. The sample comes from a study of immune cell composition in non-small cell lung cancer. V trimming: 3 bases; J trimming: 1 base; junction bases outside the gene matches: 3. The germline V gene encodes CDR1 MGHDK and CDR2 SYGVNS. This CDR3 has 15 amino acids. General observations from the study: Tumour-reactive clones were not shown to match dominant in vivo tumour clones.

The clonotype originates from a human donor with non-small cell lung cancer. The V call is TRBV25-1, the J call TRBJ2-1; TRBD2 aligns across 7 bases. Sequences were obtained from non-adjacent lung tissue. CDR3 in DNA: TGTGCCAGCAGTGACCCAGCGGGGTCCTACAATGAGCAGTTCTTC. Protein: CASSDPAGSYNEQFF.